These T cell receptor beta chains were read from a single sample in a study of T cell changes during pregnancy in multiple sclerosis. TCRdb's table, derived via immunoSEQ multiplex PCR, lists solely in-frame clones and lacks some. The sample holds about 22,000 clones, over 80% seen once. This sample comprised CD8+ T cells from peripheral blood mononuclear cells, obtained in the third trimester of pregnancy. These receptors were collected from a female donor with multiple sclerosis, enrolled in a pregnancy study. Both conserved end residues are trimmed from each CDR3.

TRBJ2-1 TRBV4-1 ASSQDESSGDEQF
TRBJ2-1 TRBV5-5 AASLGAGVLNEQF
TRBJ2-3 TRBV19 ASSLSTTDTQY
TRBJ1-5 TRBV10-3 AIRDGTGINQPQH
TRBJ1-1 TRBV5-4 ASSLVQGTEAF
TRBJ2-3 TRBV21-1 ASGWVTSGTSTDTQY
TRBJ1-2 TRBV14 ASSQDLRPDRDIMAFYGYT
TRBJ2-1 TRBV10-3 AIRLAGADEQF
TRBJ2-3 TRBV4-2 ASSPAPGGADTQY
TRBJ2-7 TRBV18 ASPASSPREQY
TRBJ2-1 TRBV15 ATSRSVTNTVHNEQF
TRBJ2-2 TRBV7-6 ASSQGTGFNTGELF
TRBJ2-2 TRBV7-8 ASSQRGADGELF
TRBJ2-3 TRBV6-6 ASSSRLAGGGDTQY
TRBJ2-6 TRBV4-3 ASSQEGAGGANVLT
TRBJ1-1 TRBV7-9 ASSYRDRGPEAF
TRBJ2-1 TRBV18 ASSLAGGAYNEQF
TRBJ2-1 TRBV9 ASSVGDRVPYNEQF
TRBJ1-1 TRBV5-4 ASSRGENTEAF
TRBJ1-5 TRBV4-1 ASSQDGGINQPQH
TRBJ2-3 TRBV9 ASSVGGTDTQY
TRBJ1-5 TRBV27 ASGQGGQPQH
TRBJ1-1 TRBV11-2 ASSFMASGRNTEAF
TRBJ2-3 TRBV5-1 ASRPPLGPGSLGTDTQY
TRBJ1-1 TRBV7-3 ASSFGTGGTEAF
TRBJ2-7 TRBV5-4 ASSLVAQGNSYEQY
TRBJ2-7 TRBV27 ASRPEQGVEQY
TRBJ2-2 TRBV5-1 ASSYGPGLAPTGELF
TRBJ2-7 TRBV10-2 ASSDPGQGSYEQY
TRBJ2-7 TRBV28 ASSLGRGSYEQY
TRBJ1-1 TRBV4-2 ASSQDVQRGTEAF
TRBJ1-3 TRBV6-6 ASGPTGAGNTIY
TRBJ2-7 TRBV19 ASRPGQSYEQY
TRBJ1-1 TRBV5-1 ASSLYGVTTEAF
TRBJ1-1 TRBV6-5 ATHGAGGTEAF
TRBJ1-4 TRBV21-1 ASSKDRRPGAKLF
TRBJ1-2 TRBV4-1 ASNRQGESNYGYT
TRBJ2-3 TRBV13 ASSPSGSSSTDTQY
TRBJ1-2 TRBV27 ASRSIANYGYT
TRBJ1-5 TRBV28 ASSSPGRANQPQH
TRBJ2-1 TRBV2 ASAGTGGNEQF
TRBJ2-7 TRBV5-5 ASSLRQGNEQY
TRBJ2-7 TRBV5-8 ASSLGQGPYEQY
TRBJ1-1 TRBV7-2 ASSLGQITEAF
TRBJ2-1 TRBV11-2 ASSPDSNEQF